Detailed here is one T cell receptor (beta chain). Its antigen is undetermined. CDR3 length: 16 amino acids. The V and J ends lost 7 bases and 6 bases, in that order; junction bases with no gene match: 19. CDR1 is SGHDT and CDR2 is YYEEEE in the germline V gene. The source of the sample is a study of beta chain features in type 1 diabetes. Study-wide background: Age, gender and cell yields were similar between patients and healthy donors.

Purity (above 98%) was reached by all sorted populations. Investigators reverse transcribed all isolated RNA, so they sequenced expressed TCRB transcripts. Assay used: immunoSEQ multiplex PCR; TCRdb lists only in-frame clones, some missing. The sample comprises about 15,000 clones, less than 50% of which are singletons, and roughly 0.56% rests with the top ten. Regarding the study as a whole: TCRB repertoires of naive, central memory and Treg cells appeared more similar among patients than among healthy donors.

Specimen: stem cell memory CD4+ T cells from blood. This sequence was found in a woman aged 40 to 50 in good health. The chain joins TRBV5-6 to TRBJ2-7, with 7 positions matching TRBD1. The CDR3 reads CASGIGQAVVNFEQYF. Written as DNA, the CDR3 is TGTGCCAGCGGAATAGGACAGGCCGTGGTAAACTTCGAGCAGTACTTC.